The clone carrying this T cell receptor (beta chain) has a count of ten or more. This sample was taken from a study of T-cell memory formation after mild COVID-19. TCRdb re-derived calls from the 5' RACE reads in MiXCR, one entry per CDR3 protein. Here the sample spans 380,000 or so distinct CDR3 sequences, about 13% being singletons. The CDR3 loop spans 15 amino acids. Trimming shortened V by 0 bases and J by 0 bases, and 7 bases separated the two germline ends. Germline loops: CDR1 SGDLS, CDR2 YYNGEE. The chain is built from TRBV9 and TRBJ1-3; D gene unclear. Specimen: PBMCs or a T cell subset sorted from them (not recorded which). The TCR sequence derives from a man younger than 35 who had mild COVID-19 (a few samples of this study predate the infection). Cell type and time point are not known. The chain's CDR3 is CASSVAPSSGNTIYF. For the CDR3, the DNA is TGTGCCAGCAGCGTAGCCCCAAGCTCTGGAAACACCATATATTTT.